The clone carrying this T cell receptor (beta chain) showed up many times. Its specificity is not known. These data originate in a study of T cells in Graves' hyperthyroidism and ophthalmopathy. Study-wide context: Peripheral blood draws took place at initial diagnosis, ahead of any treatment.

Study-wide points: Also found in blood were most expanded thyroid clonotypes above 0.001. Model-based prediction identified ophthalmopathy a median approximately 6 months prior to its onset.

From RNA transcripts, TCR beta CDR3 regions were amplified. Initially, a first-round RT-PCR of the TCR CDR3 employed the HTBI primer set. MiXCR, run by TCRdb on the multiplex PCR reads, gives a single entry per CDR3 protein. The table lists 600,000 to 650,000 distinct CDR3 sequences, less than 25% of them singletons. Germline loops: CDR1 MRHNA, CDR2 SNTAGT. The CDR3 is made up of 15 amino acids. V dropped 6 bases and J dropped 6; count of bases not matched to a gene: 12. Exclusion criteria comprised uncontrolled infection, other autoimmune disease, pregnancy or lactation. V gene TRBV6-4 combines with J gene TRBJ2-7; TRBD1 matches 9 bases. This clonotype originated in a man aged 25-45 years with Graves' ophthalmopathy. The sequencing input was blood. The DNA of the CDR3 is TGTGCCAGCAGCCCCGACGGACAGGGGATAGGCGAGCAGTACTTC. The encoded protein is CASSPDGQGIGEQYF.